The text below deals with one T cell receptor (beta chain). The data were taken from a study of blood T cell repertoires in COVID-19. From germline, CDR1 is SGHRS and CDR2 YFSETQ. V lost 1 base and J lost 4, with 9 bases in between. CDR3 length: 14 amino acids. Original processing notes: Estimates of nucleated cell counts were drawn from the amplification of reference gene primers. Data came from immunoSEQ multiplex PCR; TCRdb stores just in-frame clones and leaves some out. The V and J calls and clone size are taken from that table; D and trimming were inferred from the DNA. The sample contains some 100,000 clones, approximately 89% of which appear only once.

The sample was peripheral blood. The rearrangement joins TRBV5-1 to TRBJ1-3, with TRBD1 as a possible D gene (5 bases). The TCR comes from a man aged 60 to 75 with acute or convalescent COVID-19. CDR3 DNA sequence: TGCGCCAGCAGCTTGTCGGGGGAGGGAAACACCATATATTTT. This codes for CASSLSGEGNTIYF.